Listed below are T cell receptor beta chains from one sample, sequenced in a study of blood T cell repertoires in COVID-19. Clones were read by immunoSEQ multiplex PCR, and TCRdb kept only the in-frame ones, dropping some. The data contain around 220,000 clones, about 90% of them singletons. The specimen was PBMCs or T cells enriched from blood (not recorded which). Every receptor here comes from a woman aged 25 to 39 with acute COVID-19. The CDR3 runs from the conserved cysteine through the conserved F or W. The D gene is left open where the match is weak. Clone size is given for some rows only: seen once, a few or many times, or a class if the clone is expanded.

.,TRBJ2-7,TRBD1,TRBV5-1,14,CASSWTGKPYEQYF,TGCGCCAGCAGCTGGACAGGGAAGCCCTACGAGCAGTACTTC
.,TRBJ2-7,TRBD1,TRBV10-3,17,CAISEPGTGARVYEQYF,TGTGCCATCAGTGAGCCGGGGACAGGGGCGAGAGTCTACGAGCAGTACTTC
once,TRBJ2-7,TRBD1,TRBV13,14,CASSDPGQGAEQYF,TGTGCCAGCAGCGACCCGGGACAGGGAGCCGAGCAGTACTTC
.,TRBJ2-5,TRBD1,TRBV6-2/TRBV6-3,19,CASSYSRTRRQGTWETQYF,TGTGCCAGCAGTTACTCGAGGACAAGAAGACAGGGGACGTGGGAGACCCAGTACTTC
.,TRBJ2-7,.,TRBV1,16,CTETLPGGQGSYEQYF,TGCACCGAAACCCTACCGGGGGGACAGGGCTCCTACGAGCAGTACTTC
.,TRBJ1-5,.,TRBV10-2,16,CASSEGGGVGGQPQHF,TGCGCCAGCAGTGAGGGTGGGGGGGTCGGCGGTCAGCCCCAGCATTTT
.,TRBJ2-1,TRBD1,TRBV19,18,CASSRTGGGLQYYNEQFF,TGTGCCAGTAGTAGGACAGGGGGTGGACTACAATACTACAATGAGCAGTTCTTC
.,TRBJ1-5,.,TRBV6-1,16,CASSDRGKLGNQPQHF,TGTGCCAGCAGTGATCGCGGTAAATTAGGCAATCAGCCCCAGCATTTT
.,TRBJ2-1,.,TRBV6-5,12,CASRIESGEQFF,TGTGCCAGCAGAATAGAATCGGGAGAGCAGTTCTTC
.,TRBJ2-7,.,TRBV28,13,CASSLIGSYEQYF,TGTGCCAGCAGTTTGATTGGGAGCTACGAGCAGTACTTC
.,TRBJ2-3,.,TRBV5-8,13,CASIKGVGDTQYF,TGTGCCAGCATTAAGGGAGTTGGGGATACGCAGTATTTT
.,TRBJ2-5,TRBD2,TRBV7-2,15,CASSLGGSPQETQYF,TGTGCCAGCAGCTTAGGCGGGAGCCCCCAAGAGACCCAGTACTTC
once,TRBJ1-3,.,TRBV4-1,15,CASSQPFSAGNTIYF,TGCGCCAGCAGCCAACCTTTCTCAGCTGGAAACACCATATATTTT
.,TRBJ2-7,TRBD1,TRBV9,15,CASSAETGETYEQYF,TGTGCCAGCAGCGCAGAGACAGGGGAAACCTACGAGCAGTACTTC
once,TRBJ2-5,.,TRBV11-1,13,CASSTRPRETQYF,TGTGCCAGCAGCACCAGGCCAAGGGAGACCCAGTACTTC
.,TRBJ2-1,TRBD1,TRBV27,13,CATSLTGGYEQFF,TGTGCCACCTCATTGACAGGGGGCTATGAGCAGTTCTTC
once,TRBJ2-4,TRBD1,TRBV7-9,17,CASSLGHQGVAKNIQYF,TGTGCCAGCAGCTTAGGACATCAGGGGGTAGCCAAAAACATTCAGTACTTC
.,TRBJ2-2,.,TRBV5-1,16,CASSLRVTGNTGELFF,TGCGCCAGCAGCTTGAGGGTGACAGGAAACACCGGGGAGCTGTTTTTT
.,TRBJ1-1,TRBD1,TRBV2,13,CASRGGMNTEAFF,TGTGCCAGCAGAGGGGGCATGAACACTGAAGCTTTCTTT
few,TRBJ1-5,TRBD1,TRBV18,18,CASSPVHGRQGGNQPQHF,TGTGCCAGCTCACCCGTCCACGGACGACAGGGAGGCAATCAGCCCCAGCATTTT
.,TRBJ1-3,.,TRBV10-3,23,CAISESIRPRAQSSFSDENTIYF,TGTGCCATCAGTGAGTCGATCCGGCCCAGGGCTCAAAGTTCTTTCTCTGACGAAAACACCATATATTTT
.,TRBJ2-1,TRBD2,TRBV28,16,CASSLVTSGQTNEQFF,TGTGCCAGCAGTTTGGTAACTAGCGGGCAAACCAATGAGCAGTTCTTC